The 20 T cell receptor beta chains below were found in one sample sequenced in a study of blood T cell repertoires in COVID-19. Assay: immunoSEQ multiplex PCR; the TCRdb copy retains only in-frame clones and omits some. This sample has 87,000 or so clones, with about 88% found just once. The sample consisted of peripheral blood. The receptors were gathered from a man in his forties or fifties with acute or convalescent COVID-19.

The chain recombines TRBV10-3 with TRBJ2-5, with 14 bases lining up with TRBD2. V lost 3 bases and J lost 2; bases outside the gene matches: 8. This CDR3 comprises 18 residues. Germline CDR1 ENHRY, CDR2 SYGVKD. The CDR3 is CAISDLGTSGGQQETQYF. The CDR3 DNA reads as TGTGCCATCAGTGATCTCGGGACTAGCGGGGGCCAACAAGAGACCCAGTACTTC.

This clone occurred a few times. The chain employs TRBV30 and TRBJ2-5, with TRBD1 as a possible D gene (6 bases). Trimming pared 8 bases from V and 4 bases from J, leaving 11 bases between. CDR1 and CDR2 (germline): GTSNPN, SVGIG (reference sequence). The CDR3 has 11 amino acids. The CDR3 nucleotides read TGTGCCGCACAGGGACGAGAGACCCAGTACTTC. It codes for CAAQGRETQYF.

V is TRBV7-2 and J is TRBJ2-6; 7 bases are a match to TRBD1. With V trimmed by 1 base and J by 4 bases, 7 bases remained unmatched. Germline lookup yields CDR1 SGHTA and CDR2 FQGNSA. This CDR3 spans 17 amino acids. CDR3 sequence reads: CASSLGQGTGGANVLTF. As DNA, the CDR3 is TGTGCCAGCAGCTTAGGACAGGGAACGGGAGGGGCCAACGTCCTGACTTTC.

The rearrangement uses TRBV5-8 and TRBJ2-5; TRBD2 agrees at 7 bases. The CDR3 contains 16 residues. Germline V gives CDR1 SGHTS, CDR2 YDEGEE. J was trimmed by 1 base and V by 5 bases; bases with no gene match: 11. The CDR3 region is CASSRRGKASQETQYF. CDR3 coding DNA: TGTGCCAGCAGTCGGCGGGGGAAGGCGAGCCAAGAGACCCAGTACTTC.

The rearrangement joins TRBV11-2 to TRBJ2-3; D might be TRBD2 (6 bases). CDR3 length: 14 residues. V lost 4 bases, J lost 1 base, and 9 bases lay in between. Germline V lookup: CDR1 SGHAT, CDR2 FQNNGV. The CDR3 DNA follows: TGTGCCAGCAGCTACGGGACTCGCACAGATACGCAGTATTTT. This encodes CASSYGTRTDTQYF.

The chain combines TRBV11-3 with TRBJ2-3; tentative D call: TRBD2 (5 bases). The germline gives CDR1 SGHNT, CDR2 YENEEA. Trimming stripped 4 bases from V and 0 bases from J, with 11 bases between. This CDR3 comprises 15 residues. The chain's CDR3 is CASSSGAGSTDTQYF. CDR3 DNA: TGTGCCAGCAGCTCCGGTGCGGGCAGCACAGATACGCAGTATTTT. Filled out from reference TRBV11-3 and TRBJ2-3, the complete variable domain reads EAGVVQSPRYKIIEKKQPVAFWCNPISGHNTLYWYLQNLGQGPELLIRYENEEAVDDSQLPKDRFSAERLKGVDSTLKIQPAELGDSAVYLCASSSGAGSTDTQYFGPGTRLTVL.

The chain links TRBV6-5 to TRBJ2-3, with TRBD2 identical over 7 bases. Germline CDR1 reads MNHEY; CDR2 reads SVGAGI. V shed 8 bases, J shed 1 base, and the junction held 9 bases outside the gene matches. There are 15 residues in the CDR3. DNA for the CDR3: TGTGCCAGCGGCCGACTAGCCCTCGGCACAGATACGCAGTATTTT. Residues: CASGRLALGTDTQYF.

The V call is TRBV18, the J call TRBJ1-6; 7 bases line up with TRBD1. CDR3 length equals 14 residues. The V gene end was trimmed by 3 bases and the J gene end by 5 bases; junction bases not matched to a gene: 1. The germline gives CDR1 KGHSH, CDR2 LQKENI. CDR3 residues: CASSPGTDNSPLHF. The CDR3 bases are TGTGCCAGCTCACCCGGGACAGATAATTCACCCCTCCACTTT.

The chain recombines TRBV5-1 with TRBJ2-7, with a weak D call TRBD2 (7 bases). The length of the CDR3 is 14 residues. V gave up 7 bases and J gave up 1 base, with 15 bases separating them. Germline V lookup: CDR1 SGHRS, CDR2 YFSETQ. CDR3 in amino acids: CASRGAGNSYEQYF. The CDR3 DNA reads TGCGCCAGCCGGGGGGCGGGGAATTCCTACGAGCAGTACTTC.

The V gene is TRBV5-1, the J gene TRBJ2-7; 9 nucleotides match TRBD2. V dropped 2 bases and J dropped 5; count of bases not matched to a gene: 2. CDR1 is SGHRS and CDR2 is YFSETQ in the germline V gene. The CDR3 extends over 13 amino acids. This CDR3 reads CASSFGTSNEQYF. The DNA of the CDR3 is TGCGCCAGCAGCTTCGGGACTAGCAACGAGCAGTACTTC.

The chain couples TRBV5-1 to TRBJ2-3, with TRBD2 matching over 14 bases. Trimming removed 5 bases from V and 6 bases from J; junction bases left unmatched: 5. This CDR3 contains 15 residues. Germline V CDR1 and CDR2: SGHRS, YFSETQ. In nucleotides, the CDR3 is TGCGCCAGCAGGCAGGGACTAGCGGGAGCGGATACGCAGTATTTT. This encodes CASRQGLAGADTQYF.

In its sample, this clone was seen once. The genes are TRBV19 and TRBJ2-1; no clear D. V was clipped by 6 bases and J by 0 bases, with 3 bases between them. CDR1 is LNHDA, CDR2 SQIVND, per germline (reference sequence). The CDR3 contains 12 residues. DNA of the CDR3: TGTGCCAGTAGCAACTCCTACAATGAGCAGTTCTTC. Encoded protein: CASSNSYNEQFF. Filled out from reference TRBV19 and TRBJ2-1, the complete variable domain reads DGGITQSPKYLFRKEGQNVTLSCEQNLNHDAMYWYRQDPGQGLRLIYYSQIVNDFQKGDIAEGYSVSREKKESFPLTVTSAQKNPTAFYLCASSNSYNEQFFGPGTRLTVL.

A few counts support this clone. The rearrangement links TRBV9 to TRBJ1-1; 8 bases are a match to TRBD1. Germline trimming cut 3 bases from V and 7 bases from J; bases unmatched to any gene: 8. CDR1 and CDR2 (germline): SGDLS, YYNGEE. CDR3 size: 14 residues. The CDR3 DNA follows: TGTGCCAGCAGCGAGTGGGGACAGGAGAATGAAGCTTTCTTT. Its translation: CASSEWGQENEAFF.

V usage is TRBV19 and J usage is TRBJ2-1; a possible D gene is TRBD2 (6 bases). CDR1 LNHDA and CDR2 SQIVND come from the germline V gene (reference sequence). V was pared by 3 bases and J by 8 bases, with 17 bases between. CDR3 length: 15 amino acids. The CDR3, as DNA: TGTGCCAGTAGTATGGCGTTCGGGAGTTCCTATGAGCAGTTCTTC. Amino acids: CASSMAFGSSYEQFF.

The V and J genes are TRBV10-3 and TRBJ1-3, with a tentative D call TRBD1 (6 bases). Germline values: CDR1 ENHRY, CDR2 SYGVKD. The CDR3 sequence is 17 residues long. Trimming took off 2 bases at V and 2 bases at J, with 16 bases between the two ends. The DNA for the CDR3 is TGTGCCATCAGTGAGATTGAGGCAGGGGATGCTGGAAACACCATATATTTT. Amino acids: CAISEIEAGDAGNTIYF.

The genes are TRBV7-8 and TRBJ2-7; 7 bases are shared with TRBD1. This CDR3 comprises 15 residues. Germline lookup yields CDR1 SGHVS and CDR2 FQNEAQ. V lost 5 bases to trimming and J lost 3 bases; unmatched junction nucleotides: 10. CDR3 in amino acids: CASSLPGQKSYEQYF. The CDR3 DNA follows: TGTGCCAGCAGCCTTCCGGGACAGAAGAGCTACGAGCAGTACTTC.

The rearrangement links TRBV5-6 to TRBJ2-1, with a weak D call TRBD2 (5 bases). The ends were cut back, 0 bases at V and 2 bases at J, with 9 bases in the middle. The CDR3 totals 15 residues. Germline loops: CDR1 SGHDT, CDR2 YYEEEE. CDR3 sequence reads: CASSLASGAYNEQFF. CDR3 DNA sequence: TGTGCCAGCAGCTTGGCTTCCGGGGCCTACAATGAGCAGTTCTTC.

The V call is TRBV29-1, the J call TRBJ1-2; D gene ambiguous. The V gene's germline CDR1 is SQVTM and CDR2 ANQGSEA. The CDR3 is made up of 12 amino acids. The V gene lost 4 bases and the J gene lost 0 bases, with 6 bases spanning the gap. The CDR3 DNA is TGCAGCGTTGCTGAGACTAACTATGGCTACACCTTC. It encodes CSVAETNYGYTF.

This rearrangement joins TRBV5-5 to TRBJ2-1, with D possibly TRBD2 on 6 matching bases. The germline V gene has CDR1 SGHKS and CDR2 YYEKEE (reference sequence). CDR3 length equals 14 residues. V dropped 0 bases and J dropped 6 bases, with 10 bases sitting between them. CDR3 sequence reads: CASSLALAGNEQFF. The CDR3, as DNA: TGTGCCAGCAGCTTGGCACTAGCAGGCAATGAGCAGTTCTTC.

The gene calls are TRBV2 and TRBJ1-2; the match to TRBD1 covers 7 bases. The V gene end was trimmed by 6 bases and the J gene end by 5 bases; junction bases not matched to a gene: 3. Germline CDR1 is SNHLY and CDR2 is FYNNEI. The CDR3 contains 12 residues. CDR3 loop: CASRTGRYGYTF. DNA of the CDR3: TGTGCCAGCAGGACAGGGAGGTATGGCTACACCTTC.